This T cell receptor beta chain was recorded in a study of control samples from healthy donors and cancer patients. Here immunoSEQ multiplex PCR was the method, and the copy in TCRdb shows in-frame clones only, minus some. Of roughly 160,000 clones in the sample, about 94% were seen once. The CDR3 is 18 amino acids. The V and J ends lost 0 bases and 2 bases, in that order; junction bases with no gene match: 8. Germline V gene lookup returns CDR1 LGHNA and CDR2 YNFKEQ. V gene TRBV4-2 combines with J gene TRBJ1-5, with 9 bases that match TRBD1. This receptor was identified in a man between 60 and 75 years old with colorectal cancer. What was sequenced was PBMCs. CDR3 nucleotide sequence: TGTGCCAGCAGCCAAGAAATGGACAGGGGTTTGGGCAATCAGCCCCAGCATTTT. This encodes CASSQEMDRGLGNQPQHF.